The 8 T cell receptor beta chains below all came from one sample that was sequenced in a study of T-cell memory formation after mild COVID-19. TCRdb processed the 5' RACE reads anew with MiXCR; each CDR3 protein has one entry. This sample carries approximately 390,000 distinct CDR3 sequences, 15% to 20% of them seen once, and the ten largest clones take under 25%. Sequencing was carried out using PBMCs or a T cell subset sorted from them (not recorded which). The receptors here all came from a man aged 18 to 30 who had mild COVID-19 (a few samples of this study predate the infection). Cell type and time point are not known.

This clonotype was seen only a few times. This chain connects TRBV7-6 to TRBJ1-2, with TRBD1 matching over 10 bases. The V and J ends lost 4 bases and 4 bases, in that order; junction bases with no gene match: 3. Per the germline V gene, CDR1 is SGHVS and CDR2 is FNYEAQ. There are 14 residues in the CDR3. The CDR3 protein is CASSSRTGGYGYTF. Here the CDR3 DNA reads TGTGCCAGCAGCTCAAGGACAGGGGGCTATGGCTACACCTTC.

Note on this clonotype: Mismatch with germline at one junction end may stem from a read error. The V call is TRBV6-1, the J call TRBJ1-1, with D perhaps matching TRBD1 (6 bases). The length of the CDR3 is 13 residues. CDR1 and CDR2 from the germline V gene are MNHNS and SASEGT. DNA for the CDR3: TGTGCTAGCAGCGTTGACCGGGACATTGAAGCTTTCTTT. Translated: CASSVDRDIEAFF.

This clonotype has just a few counts. The chain recombines TRBV5-1 with TRBJ2-1; 8 nucleotides align to TRBD2. There are 14 residues in the CDR3. The V and J ends lost 4 bases and 5 bases, in that order; junction bases with no gene match: 5. CDR1 and CDR2 (germline): SGHRS, YFSETQ. This CDR3 is CASSDRGGDNEQFF. The DNA for the CDR3 is TGCGCCAGCAGCGATCGGGGGGGCGACAATGAGCAGTTCTTC.

The genes are TRBV20-1 and TRBJ2-3, with unresolved D. Trimming cost V 1 base and J 8 bases, with 13 bases left between them. The CDR3 runs to 13 residues. Looked up from germline, CDR1 is DFQATT and CDR2 is SNEGSKA (reference sequence). In DNA form, the CDR3 reads TGCAGTGCTAGAGCCTCTGGGGAAGCTACGCAGTATTTT. Translation gives CSARASGEATQYF.

This chain joins TRBV30 and TRBJ2-3; D is perhaps TRBD1 (5 bases). V was shortened by 0 bases and J by 0 bases, with 10 bases between the two germline ends. There are 15 residues in the CDR3. CDR1 is GTSNPN and CDR2 is SVGIG in the germline V gene (reference sequence). CDR3 protein: CAWSVDSASTDTQYF. As DNA, the CDR3 is TGTGCCTGGAGTGTCGACAGCGCTAGCACAGATACGCAGTATTTT.

The rearrangement links TRBV3-1 to TRBJ1-1, with TRBD1 matching over 7 bases. CDR1 is LGHDT and CDR2 is YNNKEL in the germline V gene (reference sequence). Losses at the gene ends were 3 bases for V and 6 bases for J; bases not matched to a gene: 10. CDR3 size: 15 residues. The CDR3 sequence is CASSQYHRGSAEAFF. CDR3 nucleotides: TGTGCCAGCAGCCAGTACCACAGGGGAAGCGCTGAAGCTTTCTTT.

This clonotype was observed a few times. This chain connects TRBV7-9 to TRBJ1-6, with D possibly matching TRBD1 (6 bases). Germline V CDR1 and CDR2: SEHNR, FQNEAQ (reference sequence). This CDR3 spans 19 amino acids. The V end was cut by 3 bases, the J end by 0 bases, with 18 bases between. The CDR3 sequence is CASSFWGSGARSYNSPLHF. DNA of the CDR3: TGTGCCAGCAGCTTTTGGGGTTCGGGGGCCCGCTCCTATAATTCACCCCTCCACTTT.

Here the CDR3 reads CSARYSGGFESQYF. In nucleotides, the CDR3 is TGCAGTGCTAGATATAGCGGGGGGTTCGAATCCCAGTACTTC. The chain has TRBV20-1 and TRBJ2-5; 10 bases match TRBD2. The CDR3 loop spans 14 amino acids. V gave up 2 bases and J gave up 9 bases; unmatched junction bases: 9. Germline loops: CDR1 DFQATT, CDR2 SNEGSKA (reference sequence).